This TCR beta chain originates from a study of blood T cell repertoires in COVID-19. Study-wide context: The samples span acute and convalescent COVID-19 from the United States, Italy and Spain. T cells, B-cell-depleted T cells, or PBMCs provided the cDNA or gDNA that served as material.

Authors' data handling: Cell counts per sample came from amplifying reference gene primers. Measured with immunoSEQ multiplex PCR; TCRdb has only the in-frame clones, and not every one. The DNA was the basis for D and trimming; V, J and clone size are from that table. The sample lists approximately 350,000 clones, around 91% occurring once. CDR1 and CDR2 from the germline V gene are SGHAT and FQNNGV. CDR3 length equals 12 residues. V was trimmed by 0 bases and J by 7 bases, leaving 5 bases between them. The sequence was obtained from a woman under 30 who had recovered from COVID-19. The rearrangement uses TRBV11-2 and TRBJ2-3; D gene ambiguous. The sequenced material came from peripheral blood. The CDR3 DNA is TGTGCCAGCAGCTTAGATTTTAATACGCAGTATTTT. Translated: CASSLDFNTQYF. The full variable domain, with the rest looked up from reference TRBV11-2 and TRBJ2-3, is EAGVAQSPRYKIIEKRQSVAFWCNPISGHATLYWYQQILGQGPKLLIQFQNNGVVDDSQLPKDRFSAERLKGVDSTLKIQPAKLEDSAVYLCASSLDFNTQYFGPGTRLTVL.